The clone carrying this T cell receptor (beta chain) was counted a few times. The antigen remains unidentified. The entry originates in a study of T cells in Graves' hyperthyroidism and ophthalmopathy. Looking at the study overall: Peripheral blood was taken when the disease was first diagnosed, before any treatment began.

The CDR3 has 12 amino acids. Germline V gene sequence: CDR1 SEHNR, CDR2 FQNEAQ (reference sequence). V was shortened by 8 bases and J by 2 bases, with 7 bases between the two germline ends. Those with hyperthyroidism were 18 to 65 years old, newly diagnosed, and ill for under 2 months. There were TCR beta CDR3 regions amplified from RNA transcripts. TCR CDR3 regions were first amplified by RT-PCR with HTBI primers. One entry per CDR3 protein, called by TCRdb with MiXCR from the multiplex PCR reads. The sample has 350,000 or so distinct CDR3 sequences, 15% to 20% seen once. Study outcomes and limitations: Ophthalmopathy could be told apart from stable hyperthyroidism with a 13 V-J model.

V usage is TRBV7-9 and J usage is TRBJ2-1; D call uncertain. The sample taken for sequencing was blood. This clonotype originated in a woman aged 45-59 years with Graves' hyperthyroidism. The CDR3 sequence: CASEIAYNEQFF. The CDR3 nucleotides are TGTGCCAGCGAGATAGCCTACAATGAGCAGTTCTTC.